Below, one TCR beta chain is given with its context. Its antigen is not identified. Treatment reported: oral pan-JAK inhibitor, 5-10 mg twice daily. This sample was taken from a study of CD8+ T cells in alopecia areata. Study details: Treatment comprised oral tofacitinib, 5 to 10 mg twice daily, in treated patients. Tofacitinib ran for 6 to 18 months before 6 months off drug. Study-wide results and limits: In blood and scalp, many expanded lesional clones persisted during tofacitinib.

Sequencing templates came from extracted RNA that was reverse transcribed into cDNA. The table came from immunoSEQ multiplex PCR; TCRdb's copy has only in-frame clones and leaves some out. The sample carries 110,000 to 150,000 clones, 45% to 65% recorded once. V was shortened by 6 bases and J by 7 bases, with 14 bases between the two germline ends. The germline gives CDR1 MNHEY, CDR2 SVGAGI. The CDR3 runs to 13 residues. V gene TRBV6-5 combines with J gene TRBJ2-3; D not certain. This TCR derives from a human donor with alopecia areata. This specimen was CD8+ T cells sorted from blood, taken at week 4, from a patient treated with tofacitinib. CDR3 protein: CASRQTPKNTQYF. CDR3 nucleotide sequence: TGTGCCAGCAGACAAACCCCTAAAAATACGCAGTATTTT.